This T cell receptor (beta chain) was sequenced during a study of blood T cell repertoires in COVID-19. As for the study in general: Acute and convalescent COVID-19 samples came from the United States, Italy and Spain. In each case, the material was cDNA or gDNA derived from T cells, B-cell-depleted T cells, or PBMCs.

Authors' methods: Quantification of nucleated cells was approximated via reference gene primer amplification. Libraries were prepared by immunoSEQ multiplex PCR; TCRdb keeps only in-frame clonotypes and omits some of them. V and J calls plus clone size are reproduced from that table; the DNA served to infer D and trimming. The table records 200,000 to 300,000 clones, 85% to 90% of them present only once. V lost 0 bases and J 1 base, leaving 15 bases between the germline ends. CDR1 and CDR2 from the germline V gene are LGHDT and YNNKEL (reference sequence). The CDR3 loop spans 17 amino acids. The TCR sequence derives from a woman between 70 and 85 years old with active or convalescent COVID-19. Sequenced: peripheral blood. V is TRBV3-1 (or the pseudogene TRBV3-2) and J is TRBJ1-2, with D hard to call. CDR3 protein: CASSQDVNRRLNYGYTF. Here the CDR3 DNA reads TGTGCCAGCAGCCAAGACGTGAACAGACGCCTTAACTATGGCTACACCTTC.